What follows describes a single TCR beta chain. This clonotype was recorded many times. No antigen is known for it. No base quality information exists; no much larger clone differs at one position. The data stem from a study of CD8 T cells in ankylosing spondylitis (dated by TCRdb to the late 2010s). Background for the entire study: T cell receptor beta repertoires were profiled in healthy donors and ankylosing spondylitis patients so that disease-linked TCR variants could be found. The whole study cohort included some 100 healthy donors and 20 to 30 ankylosing spondylitis patients. Peripheral blood was sampled, and synovial fluid was additionally collected from ankylosing spondylitis patients.

Broad study findings and their caveats: Blood from ankylosing spondylitis patients appeared to be characterized by a TCR beta motif composed of eight highly homologous amino acid variants. In peripheral blood, the disease-linked clones were found at relatively low frequencies and had a CD8+ phenotype. Some of the motif variants had been reported before in the synovial fluid and blood of reactive arthritis patients, a finding that suggests common disease-initiation mechanisms. The disease-linked clones were reported to be significantly enriched in matched synovial fluid samples from ankylosing spondylitis patients.

TCRdb records Illumina HiSeq 2500 as the sequencer. TCR beta libraries were prepared by quantitative 5'-RACE with molecular barcodes. As for the original processing: A new computational method based on a probabilistic model of VDJ rearrangement was used to identify disease-linked TCR variants. TCRdb applied fastp at Q25 and MiXCR to the public reads, then kept only in-frame beta chains. Under each unique CDR3 protein, matching rows form one entry showing the most common genes and DNA. TCRdb, rather than the study authors, made the V and J calls. For this sample there are about 130,000 distinct CDR3 sequences; 6% to 8% appear just once. The ten largest make up 9.5% to 15% of the sample. Per the germline V gene, SQVTM is the CDR1 and ANQGSEA is the CDR2. Deletion took 5 bases off V and 6 bases off J, with a span of 13 bases between the germline ends. The CDR3 has 13 amino acids, counting the end cysteine and phenylalanine. The entry retains the CDR3 DNA only, 39 bases that are in frame from base 1.

Sequences were obtained from blood, either unsorted or a sorted T cell fraction (not recorded which). The sequence was collected from a female donor with ankylosing spondylitis or in good health (not recorded which). The chain employs TRBV29-1 and TRBJ1-4; TRBD1 is perhaps the D gene, given 5 matching bases. DNA sequence: TGCAGCGTTTTGGGGGGTCGGGATGAAAAACTGTTTTTT. It translates as CSVLGGRDEKLFF.